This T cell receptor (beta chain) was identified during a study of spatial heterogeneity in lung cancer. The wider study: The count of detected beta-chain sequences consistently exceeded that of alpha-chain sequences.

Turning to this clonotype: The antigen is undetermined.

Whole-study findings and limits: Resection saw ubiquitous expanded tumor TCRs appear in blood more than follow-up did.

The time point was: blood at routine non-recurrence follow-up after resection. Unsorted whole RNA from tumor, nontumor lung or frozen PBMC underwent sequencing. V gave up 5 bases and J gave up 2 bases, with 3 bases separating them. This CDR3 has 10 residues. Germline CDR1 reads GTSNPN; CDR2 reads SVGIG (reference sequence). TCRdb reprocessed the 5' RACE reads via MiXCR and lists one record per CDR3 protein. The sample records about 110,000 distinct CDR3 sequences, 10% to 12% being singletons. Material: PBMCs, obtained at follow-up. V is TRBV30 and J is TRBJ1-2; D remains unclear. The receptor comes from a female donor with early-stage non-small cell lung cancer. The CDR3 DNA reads TGTGCCTGGTCGAACTATGGCTACACCTTC. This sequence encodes CAWSNYGYTF.